Listed here are 8 T cell receptor beta chains from one sample, sequenced in a study of T cells after yellow fever vaccination. TCRdb called the 5' RACE reads again in MiXCR, with one record for every CDR3 protein. The sample shows under 550,000 distinct CDR3 sequences, just over 20% of them seen only once. The starting material was PBMCs, obtained around 3 weeks after the first yellow fever vaccination. The receptors shown here come from a man between 18 and 35 years old who received the YFV17D yellow fever vaccine.

This sequence joins TRBV27 and TRBJ1-1; no reliable D call. The V gene's germline CDR1 is MNHEY and CDR2 SMNVEV (reference sequence). Deletions cut 5 bases from V and 2 bases from J, with 15 bases between. The CDR3 runs 15 residues. The CDR3 loop is CASSDPGHSNTEAFF. The CDR3, as DNA: TGTGCCAGCAGTGACCCCGGGCACAGTAACACTGAAGCTTTCTTT.

V gene TRBV4-2 combines with J gene TRBJ1-3, with TRBD1 matching over 10 bases. Trimming at V came to 5 bases and at J to 0 bases, leaving 4 bases not matched to a gene. Germline lookup yields CDR1 LGHNA and CDR2 YNFKEQ. CDR3 length equals 16 residues. The CDR3 protein is CASSTGQGVSGNTIYF. In nucleotides, the CDR3 is TGTGCCAGCAGCACCGGACAGGGGGTCTCTGGAAACACCATATATTTT.

Many counts were recorded for this clonotype. The J gene is TRBJ1-1, the V gene TRBV10-3; 9 bases match TRBD1. CDR1 and CDR2 from the germline V gene are ENHRY and SYGVKD. Trimming at V came to 5 bases and at J to 5 bases, leaving 6 bases not matched to a gene. This CDR3 has 14 amino acids. CDR3 sequence: CAISLGQGGTEAFF. The CDR3 region has the DNA TGTGCCATCAGTCTGGGACAGGGCGGTACTGAAGCTTTCTTT.

The J gene is TRBJ2-7, the V gene TRBV20-1, with 7 nucleotides matching TRBD1. Germline values: CDR1 DFQATT, CDR2 SNEGSKA (reference sequence). The J segment lost 3 bases and the V segment lost 5 bases, leaving 7 bases of the junction unmatched. The length of the CDR3 is 13 residues. Here the CDR3 DNA reads TGCAGTGCTCTCTACGGGACAGACTACGAGCAGTACTTC. It encodes CSALYGTDYEQYF.

In its sample, this clonotype was seen a few times. The chain employs TRBV5-6 and TRBJ1-2; D is uncertain. Trimming took 0 bases from V and 4 from J, leaving 10 bases between them. Germline CDR1 reads SGHDT; CDR2 reads YYEEEE. CDR3 size: 14 residues. Here the CDR3 reads CASSLGPGGYGYTF. CDR3 nucleotides: TGTGCCAGCAGCTTGGGACCGGGAGGCTATGGCTACACCTTC. The whole variable domain, remainder taken from reference TRBV5-6 and TRBJ1-2, is DAGVTQSPTHLIKTRGQQVTLRCSPKSGHDTVSWYQQALGQGPQFIFQYYEEEERQRGNFPDRFSGHQFPNYSSELNVNALLLGDSALYLCASSLGPGGYGYTFGSGTRLTVV.

The V and J genes are TRBV3-1 and TRBJ2-2; tentative D call: TRBD2 (5 bases). The CDR3 loop spans 16 amino acids. The ends were cut back, 0 bases at V and 6 bases at J, with 14 bases in the middle. Germline values: CDR1 LGHDT, CDR2 YNNKEL (reference sequence). This CDR3 reads CASSQESSGYAGELFF. Written as DNA, the CDR3 is TGTGCCAGCAGCCAAGAAAGTTCGGGGTATGCCGGGGAGCTGTTTTTT.

In this sample, this clonotype turned up a few times. This chain uses TRBV10-2 with TRBJ2-2; no clear D. Trimming pared 4 bases from V and 6 bases from J, leaving 3 bases between. This CDR3 is 11 amino acids long. CDR1 WSHSY and CDR2 SAAADI come from the germline V gene. CDR3 region: CASSGAGELFF. As DNA, the CDR3 is TGCGCCAGCAGTGGGGCCGGGGAGCTGTTTTTT.

The chain recombines TRBV2 with TRBJ2-2, with D possibly being TRBD1 (5 bases). V was clipped by 4 bases and J by 3 bases, with 9 bases between them. The CDR3 is 14 residues long. Germline V CDR1 and CDR2: SNHLY, FYNNEI. The CDR3 sequence: CASSGAGYTGELFF. The CDR3 DNA sequence: TGTGCCAGCAGTGGGGCAGGGTACACCGGGGAGCTGTTTTTT.